The 11 T cell receptor beta chains below all came from one sample that was sequenced in a study of CD8 T cells in Susac syndrome. An input of about 0.45 to 1 ug of RNA was subjected to reverse transcription using random hexamers. MiXCR, run by TCRdb on the immunoSEQ multiplex PCR reads, gives a single entry per CDR3 protein. The data show roughly 140,000 distinct CDR3 sequences, roughly 94% seen once. Sequencing was done on a sample of CD8+ T cells from PBMCs. The receptors were sampled from a human donor with multiple sclerosis.

The chain joins TRBV9 to TRBJ1-2; D remains ambiguous. Looked up from germline, CDR1 is SGDLS and CDR2 is YYNGEE. V was trimmed by 3 bases and J by 4 bases, leaving 19 bases between them. CDR3 length equals 16 residues. The CDR3 is CASSATMGPSAYGYTF. CDR3 sequence (DNA): TGTGCCAGCAGCGCCACCATGGGCCCCTCAGCCTATGGCTACACCTTC.

This clonotype was seen just once. V and J are TRBV19 and TRBJ1-1, with D tentatively TRBD1 (5 bases). Germline assignment: CDR1 LNHDA and CDR2 SQIVND (reference sequence). The CDR3 has 13 residues. V was pared by 3 bases and J by 4 bases, with 9 bases between. CDR3 amino acids: CASSIGGSTEAFF. The CDR3 DNA reads TGTGCCAGTAGTATCGGGGGGAGCACTGAAGCTTTCTTT.

J is TRBJ2-2 and V is TRBV15; tentatively, D is TRBD2 (6 bases). The CDR3 totals 15 residues. Per the germline V gene, CDR1 is LNHNV and CDR2 is YYDKDF (reference sequence). V shed 1 base and J shed 1 base, with 7 bases lying between them. The CDR3 loop is CATSRVAENTGELFF. CDR3 DNA: TGTGCCACCAGCAGAGTAGCGGAGAACACCGGGGAGCTGTTTTTT.

The chain carries TRBV3-1 and TRBJ1-6; TRBD1 aligns across 9 bases. Germline lookup yields CDR1 LGHDT and CDR2 YNNKEL (reference sequence). This CDR3 region has 17 residues. Trimming removed 4 bases from V and 4 bases from J; junction bases left unmatched: 8. CDR3 residues: CASSPLRTGAYNSPLHF. DNA of the CDR3: TGTGCCAGCAGCCCCTTGAGGACAGGGGCATATAATTCACCCCTCCACTTT.

The chain carries TRBV6-2 or TRBV6-3 and TRBJ1-3, with D perhaps matching TRBD1 (6 bases). The CDR3 is 15 residues long. Deletions cut 4 bases from V and 0 bases from J, with 10 bases between. Germline assignment: CDR1 MNHEY and CDR2 SVGEGT. CDR3 residues: CASSWDIYSGNTIYF. The CDR3 DNA reads as TGTGCCAGCAGTTGGGACATCTACTCTGGAAACACCATATATTTT.

The rearrangement links TRBV20-1 to TRBJ1-6; TRBD1 might be the D (6 bases). CDR3 size: 17 residues. The germline V and J ends were trimmed by 0 bases and 6 bases, with 18 bases remaining between them. Germline V lookup: CDR1 DFQATT, CDR2 SNEGSKA (reference sequence). The DNA for the CDR3 is TGCAGTGCTAGAGATGGGGTCGAAGGGGGAAGTAATTCACCCCTCCACTTT. Its protein product is CSARDGVEGGSNSPLHF.

The V and J genes are TRBV11-2 and TRBJ1-5, with unresolved D. Germline V gene sequence: CDR1 SGHAT, CDR2 FQNNGV. V was cut by 0 bases and J by 2 bases, with 8 bases left in between. CDR3 length equals 15 residues. CDR3 sequence: CASSLDYGGNQPQHF. The CDR3 bases are TGTGCCAGCAGCTTAGATTACGGGGGCAATCAGCCCCAGCATTTT.

This clonotype is a singleton in its sample. CDR3 amino acids: CASTGGIARNQPQHF. The CDR3 nucleotides read TGTGCCAGCACAGGGGGGATAGCTCGGAATCAGCCCCAGCATTTT. V is TRBV28 and J is TRBJ1-5, with 7 bases that match TRBD1. The CDR3 sequence is 15 residues long. Germline lookup yields CDR1 MDHEN and CDR2 SYDVKM. V was clipped by 7 bases and J by 4 bases; unmatched bases: 10.

DNA of the CDR3: TGTGCCAGCAGTTTAAGAGGACAGGGGGATCGGGAGCAGTACTTC. Translated: CASSLRGQGDREQYF. The V call is TRBV28, the J call TRBJ2-7; 10 positions match TRBD1. The V gene end was trimmed by 2 bases and the J gene end by 7 bases; junction bases not matched to a gene: 8. The germline CDR1 and CDR2 sequences are MDHEN and SYDVKM. This CDR3 is 15 amino acids long.

The J gene is TRBJ2-1, the V gene TRBV30, with D hard to call. V dropped 6 bases and J dropped 15 bases, with 21 bases sitting between them. Germline lookup yields CDR1 GTSNPN and CDR2 SVGIG (reference sequence). The CDR3 is 12 residues long. CDR3 nucleotides: TGTGCCTGCTTAGTTCTCAGCTATCGGTGGTTCTTC. It encodes CACLVLSYRWFF. Full variable domain (rest looked up from reference TRBV30 and TRBJ2-1): SQTIHQWPATLVQPVGSPLSLECTVEGTSNPNLYWYRQAAGRGLQLLFYSVGIGQISSEVPQNLSASRPQDRQFILSSKKLLLSDSGFYLCACLVLSYRWFFGPGTRLTVL.

The chain is built from TRBV20-1 and TRBJ2-2; D ambiguous. The CDR3 length is 13 residues. Germline V gene data show CDR1 as DFQATT and CDR2 as SNEGSKA (reference sequence). V was trimmed by 4 bases and J by 3 bases, leaving 9 bases between them. The CDR3 DNA sequence: TGCAGTGCTAAGGTTCTTGACACCGGGGAGCTGTTTTTT. Its translation: CSAKVLDTGELFF.